The clone carrying this TCR beta chain was counted a few times. These data are taken from a study of blood T cell repertoires in COVID-19. The CDR3 is 13 amino acids. The ends were cut back, 6 bases at V and 1 base at J, with 11 bases in the middle. Germline CDR1 is SQVTM and CDR2 is ANQGSEA. Only in-frame clones appear in the TCRdb table, and some are missing; sequencing was by immunoSEQ multiplex PCR. The sample includes some 120,000 clones, 65% to 90% of them seen just once. The gene calls are TRBV29-1 and TRBJ2-3; TRBD1 is a possible D gene (6 bases). Sequencing was performed on peripheral blood. This receptor was taken from an elderly woman with acute or convalescent COVID-19. Here the CDR3 DNA reads TGCAGCGTCGTACCAGGGGGCACAGATACGCAGTATTTT. Translated, it gives CSVVPGGTDTQYF.